This section outlines one TCR beta chain sequence together with its context. This clone was found once. There is no known antigen for this receptor. Per-base quality was not reported, and no clone a single base away is much larger than it. The CDR3 contains 17 residues, cysteine and phenylalanine counted. Left in the record is the CDR3 DNA by itself, 51 bases read in frame from the first base. V lost 0 bases and J lost 0 bases; the stretch between them is 10 bases long. Reading the germline V gene gives CDR1 SGHRS and CDR2 YFSETQ. The data derive from a study of blood T cell repertoires in COVID-19 (TCRdb year 2020). Regarding the study in general: Samples from collaborators originated in the United States, Italy and Spain and spanned both the acute and convalescent phases of COVID-19. The prospective study material was composed of cDNA or gDNA derived from T cells, B-cell-depleted T cells, or PBMCs. HLA class I and class II types, where available, came from metadata supplied by the sample provider rather than from assay-based typing. Samples were obtained from the ongoing ImmuneRACE study (first 160 participants) and from 1,254 subjects provided by 6 global collaborators. A de-identified subject ID, COVID-19 status, age in years and sex were almost always included in the sample metadata. The repertoires were released in a freely available public database intended as a resource for research on the immune response to SARS-CoV-2. Subjects who had been exposed to COVID-19, were actively infected with it, or had recovered from it provided the deeply sampled blood TCRbeta repertoires that made up the dataset. The research as a whole found: The amount of clinical and demographic metadata varied by source and participant and was provided uncurated.

Participants in the prospective study were aged 18 to 89 years, lived in 24 United States geographic areas, and enrolled through a virtual design. Cohort assignment in the prospective study relied on participant-reported clinical history from a screening survey and a study questionnaire. ImmuneRACE Cohort 3 recovered participants were defined by two consecutive negative NP/OP PCR tests, healthcare professional clearance, or symptom resolution. In the prospective study, mobile phlebotomists collected whole blood, serum and a nasopharyngeal or oropharyngeal swab from each participant. Prospective study participants could optionally give additional blood draws and questionnaires over an approximately 2-month period. Prospective study blood samples were shipped either frozen or at room temperature before DNA extraction. TCRbeta CDR3 regions were amplified from genomic DNA by means of the immunoSEQ Assay, a bias-controlled multiplex PCR. On the authors' methods: Within the assay, amplification of reference gene primers was used to estimate how many nucleated cells each sample contained. To quantify the absolute abundance of each unique TCRbeta CDR3 rearrangement, sequence reads were collapsed and filtered. For each sample, productive Simpson clonality was calculated by taking the square root of Simpson's diversity index across productive rearrangements. What TCRdb holds here is the immuneACCESS table cut down to in-frame rearrangements. Part of the clones is not present; checked against another copy, under half of the missing clones reflect an unresolved V gene, and the others are unexplained. For V, J and clone size, that table is used; D and trimming come from the DNA. This sample gives 200,000 to 300,000 clones in total; 80% to 90% of them show up just once. In total, the top ten clones hold roughly 9% of the sample.

Sequenced: PBMCs or T cells enriched from blood (not recorded which). This receptor was identified in a man between 40 and 49 years old who had recovered from COVID-19. The rearranged chain carries TRBV5-1 and TRBJ1-6; TRBD1 might be the D gene, on 5 matching bases. For the CDR3, the sequence is CASSLGQRSSYNSPLHF. Here is the DNA: TGCGCCAGCAGCTTGGGACAGAGGAGCTCCTATAATTCACCCCTCCACTTT. The full variable domain, completed from the reference TRBV5-1 and TRBJ1-6 proteins outside the CDR3, reads KAGVTQTPRYLIKTRGQQVTLSCSPISGHRSVSWYQQTPGQGLQFLFEYFSETQRNKGNFPGRFSGRQFSNSRSEMNVSTLELGDSALYLCASSLGQRSSYNSPLHFGNGTRLTVT.